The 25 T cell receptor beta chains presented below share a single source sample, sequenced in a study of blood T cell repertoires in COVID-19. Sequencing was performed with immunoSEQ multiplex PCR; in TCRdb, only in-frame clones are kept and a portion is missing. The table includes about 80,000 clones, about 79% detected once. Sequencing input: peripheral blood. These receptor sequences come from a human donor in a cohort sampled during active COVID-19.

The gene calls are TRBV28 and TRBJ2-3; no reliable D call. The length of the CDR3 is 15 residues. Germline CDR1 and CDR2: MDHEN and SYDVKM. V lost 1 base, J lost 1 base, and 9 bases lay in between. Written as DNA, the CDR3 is TGTGCCAGCAGTTTATATTCTCGGGGCACAGATACGCAGTATTTT. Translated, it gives CASSLYSRGTDTQYF.

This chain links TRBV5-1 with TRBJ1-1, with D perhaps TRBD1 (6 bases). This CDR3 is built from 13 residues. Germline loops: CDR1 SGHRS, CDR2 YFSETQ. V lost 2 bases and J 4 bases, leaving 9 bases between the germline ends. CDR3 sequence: CASSFQGSTEAFF. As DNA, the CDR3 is TGCGCCAGCAGCTTTCAGGGGAGCACTGAAGCTTTCTTT.

As DNA, the CDR3 is TGCAGCGCCGAGGGGGCGGACAGGGGAGGCACCGGGGAGCTGTTTTTT. Encoded protein: CSAEGADRGGTGELFF. The chain employs TRBV29-1 and TRBJ2-2; 9 bases align to TRBD1. CDR3 size: 16 residues. V shed 7 bases, J shed 4 bases, and the junction held 13 bases outside the gene matches. The germline V gene encodes CDR1 SQVTM and CDR2 ANQGSEA.

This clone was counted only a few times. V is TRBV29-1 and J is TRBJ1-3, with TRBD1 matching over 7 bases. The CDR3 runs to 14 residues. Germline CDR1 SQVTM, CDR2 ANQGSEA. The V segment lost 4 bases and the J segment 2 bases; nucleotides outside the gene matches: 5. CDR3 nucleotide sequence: TGCAGCGTTGGAGACAGGGCAACTGGAAACACCATATATTTT. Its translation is CSVGDRATGNTIYF.

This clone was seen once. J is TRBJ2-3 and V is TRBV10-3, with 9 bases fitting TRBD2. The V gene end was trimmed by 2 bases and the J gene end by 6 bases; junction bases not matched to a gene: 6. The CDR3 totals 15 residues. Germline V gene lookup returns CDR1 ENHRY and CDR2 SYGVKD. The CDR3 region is CAISEPASGEDTQYF. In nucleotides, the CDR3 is TGTGCCATCAGTGAGCCGGCTAGCGGGGAGGATACGCAGTATTTT.

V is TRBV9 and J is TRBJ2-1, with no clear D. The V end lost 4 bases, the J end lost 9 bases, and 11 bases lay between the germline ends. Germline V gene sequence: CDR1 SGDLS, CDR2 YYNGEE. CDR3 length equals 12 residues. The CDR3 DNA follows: TGTGCCAGCAGCCCCAGAGGTATTGAGCAGTTCTTC. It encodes CASSPRGIEQFF. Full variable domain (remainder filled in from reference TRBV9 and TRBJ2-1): DSGVTQTPKHLITATGQRVTLRCSPRSGDLSVYWYQQSLDQGLQFLIQYYNGEERAKGNILERFSAQQFPDLHSELNLSSLELGDSALYFCASSPRGIEQFFGPGTRLTVL.

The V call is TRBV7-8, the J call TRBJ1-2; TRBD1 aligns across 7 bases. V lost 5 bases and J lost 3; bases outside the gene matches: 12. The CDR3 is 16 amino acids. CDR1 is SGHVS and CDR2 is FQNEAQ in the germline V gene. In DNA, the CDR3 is TGTGCCAGCAGCCCCCCCGACAGGGATTGGTACTATGGCTACACCTTC. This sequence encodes CASSPPDRDWYYGYTF.

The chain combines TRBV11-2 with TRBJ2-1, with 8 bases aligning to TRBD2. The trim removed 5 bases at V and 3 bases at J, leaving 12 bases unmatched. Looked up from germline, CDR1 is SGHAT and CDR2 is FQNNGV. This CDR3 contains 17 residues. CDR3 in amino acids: CASSPHEGRGVYNEQFF. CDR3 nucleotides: TGTGCCAGCAGCCCGCATGAGGGGCGGGGGGTCTACAATGAGCAGTTCTTC. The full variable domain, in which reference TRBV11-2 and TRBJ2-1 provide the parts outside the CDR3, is EAGVAQSPRYKIIEKRQSVAFWCNPISGHATLYWYQQILGQGPKLLIQFQNNGVVDDSQLPKDRFSAERLKGVDSTLKIQPAKLEDSAVYLCASSPHEGRGVYNEQFFGPGTRLTVL.

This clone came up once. The CDR3 here is CASSYDRVYGYTF. For the CDR3, the DNA is TGTGCCAGCAGCTATGACAGGGTCTATGGCTACACCTTC. V is TRBV6-5 and J is TRBJ1-2, with 7 bases fitting TRBD1. CDR1 and CDR2 (germline): MNHEY, SVGAGI. V shed 6 bases and J 4 bases; nucleotides not matched to a gene: 5. The CDR3 extends over 13 amino acids.

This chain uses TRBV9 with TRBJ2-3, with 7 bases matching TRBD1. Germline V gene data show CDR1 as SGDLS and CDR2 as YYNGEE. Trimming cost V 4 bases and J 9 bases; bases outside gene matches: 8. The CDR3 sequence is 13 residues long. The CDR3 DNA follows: TGTGCCAGCAGCCTCGAAGGGGGCCCGACGCAGTATTTT. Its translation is CASSLEGGPTQYF.

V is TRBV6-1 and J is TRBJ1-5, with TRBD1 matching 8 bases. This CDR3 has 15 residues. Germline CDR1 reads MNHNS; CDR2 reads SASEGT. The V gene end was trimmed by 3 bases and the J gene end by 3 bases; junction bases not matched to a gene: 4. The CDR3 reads CASSEATGDNQPQHF. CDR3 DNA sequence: TGTGCCAGCAGTGAGGCGACAGGGGACAATCAGCCCCAGCATTTT.

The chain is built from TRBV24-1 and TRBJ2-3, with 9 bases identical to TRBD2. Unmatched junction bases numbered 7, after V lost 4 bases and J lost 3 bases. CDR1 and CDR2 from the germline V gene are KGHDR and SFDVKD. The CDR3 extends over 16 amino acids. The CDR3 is CATSEALSGGTDTQYF. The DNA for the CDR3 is TGTGCCACCAGTGAGGCCCTTAGCGGGGGAACAGATACGCAGTATTTT.

CDR3 coding DNA: TGTGCCGTAAACCCGGGACTAGCGAGGAATGAGCAGTTCTTC. It specifies CAVNPGLARNEQFF. The rearrangement joins TRBV10-3 to TRBJ2-1; 10 bases align to TRBD2. V was pared by 11 bases and J by 7 bases, with 11 bases of the junction left unmatched. Germline assignment: CDR1 ENHRY and CDR2 SYGVKD. The CDR3 consists of 14 residues.

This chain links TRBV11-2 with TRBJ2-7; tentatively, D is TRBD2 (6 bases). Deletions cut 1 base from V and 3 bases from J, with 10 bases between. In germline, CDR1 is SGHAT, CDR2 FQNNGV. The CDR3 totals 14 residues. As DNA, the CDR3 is TGTGCCAGCAGCTTAGTCGTCGGGAGCTACGAGCAGTACGTC. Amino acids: CASSLVVGSYEQYV.

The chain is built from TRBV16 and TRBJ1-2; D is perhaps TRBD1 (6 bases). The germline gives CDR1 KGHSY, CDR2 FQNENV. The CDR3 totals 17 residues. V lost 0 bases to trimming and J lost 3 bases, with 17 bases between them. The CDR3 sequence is CASSQSYGGGADYGYTF. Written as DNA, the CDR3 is TGTGCCAGCAGCCAATCCTATGGGGGGGGCGCCGACTATGGCTACACCTTC.

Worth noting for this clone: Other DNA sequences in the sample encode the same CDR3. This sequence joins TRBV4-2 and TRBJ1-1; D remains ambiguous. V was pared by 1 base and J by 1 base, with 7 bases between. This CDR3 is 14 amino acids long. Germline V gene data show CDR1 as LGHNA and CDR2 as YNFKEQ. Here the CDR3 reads CASSQVSSNTEAFF. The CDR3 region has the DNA TGTGCCAGCAGCCAAGTTTCTTCGAACACTGAAGCTTTCTTT.

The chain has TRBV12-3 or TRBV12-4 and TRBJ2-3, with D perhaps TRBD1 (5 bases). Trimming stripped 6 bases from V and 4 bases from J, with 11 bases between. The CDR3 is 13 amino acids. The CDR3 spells CASSILGADTQYF. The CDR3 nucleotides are TGTGCCAGCAGCATTCTAGGGGCAGATACGCAGTATTTT.

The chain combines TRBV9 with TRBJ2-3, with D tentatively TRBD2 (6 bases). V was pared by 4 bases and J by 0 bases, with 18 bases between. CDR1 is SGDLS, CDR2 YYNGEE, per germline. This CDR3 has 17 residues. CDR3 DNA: TGTGCCAGCAGCCCACTAGCAGGCGGGGCTAGCACAGATACGCAGTATTTT. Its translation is CASSPLAGGASTDTQYF.

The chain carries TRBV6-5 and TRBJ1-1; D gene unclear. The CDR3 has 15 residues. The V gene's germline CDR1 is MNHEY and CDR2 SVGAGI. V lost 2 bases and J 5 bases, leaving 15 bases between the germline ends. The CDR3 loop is CASSYGGSLGTEAFF. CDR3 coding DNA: TGTGCCAGCAGTTACGGCGGGTCCCTGGGGACTGAAGCTTTCTTT.

Written as DNA, the CDR3 is TGTGCCAGCAGTGATGGCGGGTCCTACTACGAGCAGTACTTC. This translates into CASSDGGSYYEQYF. The chain links TRBV2 to TRBJ2-7, with a tentative D call TRBD2 (5 bases). Germline values: CDR1 SNHLY, CDR2 FYNNEI. This CDR3 has 14 amino acids. V was cut by 3 bases and J by 3 bases, with 12 bases left in between. Supplemented by reference TRBV2 and TRBJ2-7, the full variable domain reads EPEVTQTPSHQVTQMGQEVILRCVPISNHLYFYWYRQILGQKVEFLVSFYNNEISEKSEIFDDQFSVERPDGSNFTLKIRSTKLEDSAMYFCASSDGGSYYEQYFGPGTRLTVT.

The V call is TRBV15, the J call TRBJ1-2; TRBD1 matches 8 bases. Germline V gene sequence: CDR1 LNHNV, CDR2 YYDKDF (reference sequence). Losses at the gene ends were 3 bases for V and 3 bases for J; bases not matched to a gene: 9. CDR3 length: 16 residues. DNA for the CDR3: TGTGCCACCAGCAGCACGACCAGGGGGCTTGACTATGGCTACACCTTC. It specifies CATSSTTRGLDYGYTF. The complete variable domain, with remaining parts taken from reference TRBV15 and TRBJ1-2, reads DAMVIQNPRYQVTQFGKPVTLSCSQTLNHNVMYWYQQKSSQAPKLLFHYYDKDFNNEADTPDNFQSRRPNTSFCFLDIRSPGLGDTAMYLCATSSTTRGLDYGYTFGSGTRLTVV.

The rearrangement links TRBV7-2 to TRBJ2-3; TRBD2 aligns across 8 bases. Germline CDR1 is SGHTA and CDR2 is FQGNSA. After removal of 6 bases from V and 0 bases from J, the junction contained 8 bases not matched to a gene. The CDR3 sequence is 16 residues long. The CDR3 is CASRLIGGASTDTQYF. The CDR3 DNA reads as TGTGCCAGCAGACTAATCGGGGGGGCTAGCACAGATACGCAGTATTTT.

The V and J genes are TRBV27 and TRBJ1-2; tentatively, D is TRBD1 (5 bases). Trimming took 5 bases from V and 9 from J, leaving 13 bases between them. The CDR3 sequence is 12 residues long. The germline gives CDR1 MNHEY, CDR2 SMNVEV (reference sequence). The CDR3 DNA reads TGTGCCAGCAGTCCCCGGGGGGTCCGCTACACCTTC. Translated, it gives CASSPRGVRYTF.

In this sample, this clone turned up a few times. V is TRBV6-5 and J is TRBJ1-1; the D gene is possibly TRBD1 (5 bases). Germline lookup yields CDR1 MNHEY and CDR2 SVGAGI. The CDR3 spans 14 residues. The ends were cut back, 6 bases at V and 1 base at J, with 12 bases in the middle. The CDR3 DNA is TGTGCCAGCAGCTTTGGGGGAGGGAACACTGAAGCTTTCTTT. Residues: CASSFGGGNTEAFF.

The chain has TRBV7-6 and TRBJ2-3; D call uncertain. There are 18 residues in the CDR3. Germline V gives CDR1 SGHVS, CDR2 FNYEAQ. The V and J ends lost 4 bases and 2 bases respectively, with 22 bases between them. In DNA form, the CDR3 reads TGTGCCAGCAGCTCAGGAACGAGACGGCTGACCCCCACAGATACGCAGTATTTT. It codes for CASSSGTRRLTPTDTQYF. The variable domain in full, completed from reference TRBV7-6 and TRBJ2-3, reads GAGVSQSPRYKVTKRGQDVALRCDPISGHVSLYWYRQALGQGPEFLTYFNYEAQQDKSGLPNDRFSAERPEGSISTLTIQRTEQRDSAMYRCASSSGTRRLTPTDTQYFGPGTRLTVL.